The next 22 T cell receptor beta chains were all read from a single sample in a study of early T cells in non-severe SARS-CoV-2 infection. MiXCR was run by TCRdb on the 5' RACE reads, yielding one entry per CDR3 protein. This table holds some 91,000 distinct CDR3 sequences, roughly 13% found once. Sample: whole blood. The origin of the receptors is an adult who was a healthcare worker with PCR-confirmed SARS-CoV-2 infection or an uninfected control (not recorded which).

The chain has TRBV5-6 and TRBJ2-1; D may be TRBD2 (6 bases). Germline CDR1 reads SGHDT; CDR2 reads YYEEEE. The germline V and J ends were trimmed by 0 bases and 8 bases, with 18 bases remaining between them. The CDR3 totals 16 residues. The CDR3 is CASSLVGGGPQDEQFF. CDR3 DNA sequence: TGTGCCAGCAGCTTGGTCGGGGGAGGTCCCCAGGATGAGCAGTTCTTC.

This clonotype appeared once. The V and J genes are TRBV7-9 and TRBJ2-3, with no clear D. This CDR3 has 14 residues. Per the germline V gene, CDR1 is SEHNR and CDR2 is FQNEAQ (reference sequence). V was clipped by 1 base and J by 2 bases, with 7 bases between them. This CDR3 reads CASSLGGITDTQYF. Written as DNA, the CDR3 is TGTGCCAGCAGCTTAGGGGGAATCACAGATACGCAGTATTTT.

The genes are TRBV9 and TRBJ2-1; D is possibly TRBD2 (6 bases). Trimming shortened V by 7 bases and J by 4 bases, and 12 bases separated the two germline ends. CDR1 is SGDLS and CDR2 is YYNGEE in the germline V gene. CDR3 size: 13 residues. The DNA of the CDR3 is TGTGCCAGCGGGAAGGGGACTTACAATGAGCAGTTCTTC. Its translation: CASGKGTYNEQFF.

The table lists this clonotype with many counts. The CDR3 loop is CASSLGQPGNTIYF. CDR3 coding DNA: TGTGCCAGCAGCCTTGGACAACCAGGAAACACCATATATTTT. V gene TRBV7-6 combines with J gene TRBJ1-3; tentative D call: TRBD1 (5 bases). The V end was cut by 5 bases, the J end by 4 bases, with 12 bases between. This CDR3 comprises 14 residues. The V gene's germline CDR1 is SGHVS and CDR2 FNYEAQ.

This clonotype was detected ten times or more. This chain links TRBV7-9 with TRBJ2-5; D is perhaps TRBD2 (6 bases). Per germline, CDR1 SEHNR and CDR2 FQNEAQ (reference sequence). There are 13 residues in the CDR3. The V end lost 3 bases, the J end lost 3 bases, and 8 bases lay between the germline ends. DNA of the CDR3: TGTGCCAGCAGCTTGAGGGAGGAAGAGACCCAGTACTTC. Translation gives CASSLREEETQYF.

This clonotype occurred a few times. V usage is TRBV6-6 and J usage is TRBJ2-7; possibly TRBD1 for D (6 bases). There are 12 residues in the CDR3. Germline V gene lookup returns CDR1 MNHNY and CDR2 SVGAGI (reference sequence). Trimming left V 5 bases short and J 6 bases short, with 11 bases between. CDR3 region: CASSISGVEQYF. CDR3 DNA sequence: TGTGCCAGCAGTATTTCAGGGGTCGAGCAGTACTTC.

The chain couples TRBV5-1 to TRBJ1-1; D might be TRBD1 (5 bases). Germline CDR1 and CDR2: SGHRS and YFSETQ. The CDR3 sequence is 15 residues long. Deletions cut 2 bases from V and 2 bases from J, with 13 bases between. In DNA, the CDR3 is TGCGCCAGCAGCTTCAATTCCAGGGCCAACACTGAAGCTTTCTTT. Translation gives CASSFNSRANTEAFF.

This clonotype has ten or more counts. The J gene is TRBJ1-5, the V gene TRBV7-9; 10 bases agree with TRBD1. Germline V gives CDR1 SEHNR, CDR2 FQNEAQ (reference sequence). The CDR3 is made up of 18 amino acids. Trimming took 5 bases from V and 0 from J; bases not matched to a gene: 10. The CDR3 nucleotides are TGTGCCAGCAGCCGTTTTCCGGGACAGGGGAATAGCAATCAGCCCCAGCATTTT. It is translated as CASSRFPGQGNSNQPQHF.

The sample holds a few counts of this clonotype. This chain links TRBV20-1 with TRBJ1-5; D gene ambiguous. The CDR3 has 15 residues. Per germline, CDR1 DFQATT and CDR2 SNEGSKA (reference sequence). V lost 5 bases and J lost 4, with 18 bases in between. The CDR3 DNA sequence: TGCAGTGCTCTTATGAATCCGGTGGGAAATCAGCCCCAGCATTTT. This encodes CSALMNPVGNQPQHF.

This clonotype appeared many times. The rearrangement uses TRBV18 and TRBJ2-1, with TRBD1 identical over 9 bases. Germline V gene data show CDR1 as KGHSH and CDR2 as LQKENI. J was trimmed by 6 bases and V by 2 bases; bases with no gene match: 5. The CDR3 runs 15 residues. DNA for the CDR3: TGTGCCAGCTCACCAGGACAGGGGACGGGCAATGAGCAGTTCTTC. It translates to CASSPGQGTGNEQFF.

The genes are TRBV20-1 and TRBJ2-1; 9 bases agree with TRBD2. Germline loops: CDR1 DFQATT, CDR2 SNEGSKA (reference sequence). This CDR3 comprises 16 residues. The V and J ends lost 6 bases and 0 bases, in that order; junction bases with no gene match: 9. CDR3: CSAASRRGGSYNEQFF. CDR3 DNA sequence: TGCAGTGCCGCATCTAGGCGGGGGGGCTCCTACAATGAGCAGTTCTTC.

This clonotype was found many times. The chain is built from TRBV20-1 and TRBJ1-4; a possible D gene is TRBD1 (5 bases). The germline V gene has CDR1 DFQATT and CDR2 SNEGSKA (reference sequence). V lost 5 bases and J lost 7, with 17 bases in between. This CDR3 spans 14 amino acids. CDR3 sequence (DNA): TGCAGTGCTGACACGACAGCCTCATTTGAAAAACTGTTTTTT. It encodes CSADTTASFEKLFF.

This clonotype was counted only a few times. This sequence joins TRBV28 and TRBJ1-1; perhaps TRBD1 as D (6 bases). The V end was cut by 4 bases, the J end by 5 bases, with 14 bases between. The germline gives CDR1 MDHEN, CDR2 SYDVKM. The CDR3 contains 14 residues. The CDR3 sequence: CASSSRDIFTEAFF. CDR3 DNA sequence: TGTGCCAGCAGTTCAAGGGACATCTTTACTGAAGCTTTCTTT.

This clonotype was counted ten times or more. This sequence joins TRBV27 and TRBJ2-5; 7 nucleotides match TRBD2. V was pared by 5 bases and J by 2 bases, with 17 bases of the junction left unmatched. The CDR3 totals 18 residues. Germline-derived CDR1 and CDR2 are MNHEY and SMNVEV (reference sequence). The CDR3 region has the DNA TGTGCCAGCAGTAGTGGGGCGGGGGAAGGTCTTGGGCAAGAGACCCAGTACTTC. Amino acids: CASSSGAGEGLGQETQYF.

The chain carries TRBV7-2 and TRBJ2-6; no clear D gene. From germline, CDR1 is SGHTA and CDR2 FQGNSA. The CDR3 extends over 15 amino acids. The V and J ends lost 2 bases and 0 bases respectively, with 5 bases between them. For the CDR3, the DNA is TGTGCCAGCAGCTTACAAACCTCTGGGGCCAACGTCCTGACTTTC. Translation: CASSLQTSGANVLTF.

There are many counts of this clonotype. The chain is built from TRBV18 and TRBJ2-1; 9 bases match TRBD2. This CDR3 region has 14 residues. Germline CDR1 reads KGHSH; CDR2 reads LQKENI. The junction had 0 bases not matched to a gene; V was cut back by 0 bases and J by 6 bases. In nucleotides, the CDR3 is TGTGCCAGCTCACCACCTAGCGGGGGCAATGAGCAGTTCTTC. Translating gives CASSPPSGGNEQFF.

At least ten counts were recorded for this clonotype. The chain has TRBV29-1 and TRBJ2-5, with 12 bases matching TRBD2. Per germline, CDR1 SQVTM and CDR2 ANQGSEA. Losses at the gene ends were 6 bases for V and 5 bases for J; bases not matched to a gene: 7. The CDR3 spans 14 residues. Here the CDR3 DNA reads TGCAGCGTCACTAGCGGGGGGATGGACGAGACCCAGTACTTC. It encodes CSVTSGGMDETQYF.

This chain connects TRBV11-2 to TRBJ1-1; tentative D call: TRBD1 (5 bases). This CDR3 comprises 12 residues. Trimming removed 3 bases from V and 11 bases from J, with 13 bases in between. The germline CDR1 and CDR2 sequences are SGHAT and FQNNGV. CDR3 DNA: TGTGCCAGCAGCTTTGGAGGGGACGAGGCTTTCTTT. Encoded protein: CASSFGGDEAFF. The full variable domain, in which reference TRBV11-2 and TRBJ1-1 provide the parts outside the CDR3, is EAGVAQSPRYKIIEKRQSVAFWCNPISGHATLYWYQQILGQGPKLLIQFQNNGVVDDSQLPKDRFSAERLKGVDSTLKIQPAKLEDSAVYLCASSFGGDEAFFGQGTRLTVV.

This clonotype was counted a few times. This rearrangement joins TRBV11-2 to TRBJ2-7; D uncertain. Trimming took off 5 bases at V and 2 bases at J, with 13 bases between the two ends. This CDR3 contains 14 residues. Per germline, CDR1 SGHAT and CDR2 FQNNGV. The CDR3 region is CASSQVPRAYEQYF. CDR3 bases: TGTGCCAGCAGCCAAGTCCCTAGGGCCTACGAGCAGTACTTC.

This clonotype was observed a handful of times. This chain joins TRBV5-1 and TRBJ1-1; D is uncertain. Germline CDR1 and CDR2: SGHRS and YFSETQ. The CDR3 has 13 amino acids. Deletions cut 2 bases from V and 1 base from J, with 6 bases between. Here the CDR3 DNA reads TGCGCCAGCAGCTTAACAGCGAACACTGAAGCTTTCTTT. Protein: CASSLTANTEAFF.

This clonotype was counted many times. The chain links TRBV5-4 to TRBJ1-1, with D unclear. The CDR3 totals 14 residues. Germline V lookup: CDR1 SGHNT, CDR2 YYREEE (reference sequence). Trimming left V 0 bases short and J 4 bases short, with 10 bases between. The chain's CDR3 is CASSLGAASTEAFF. DNA for the CDR3: TGTGCCAGCAGCTTGGGGGCGGCAAGCACTGAAGCTTTCTTT. Looking up the rest from reference TRBV5-4 and TRBJ1-1 gives the full variable domain: ETGVTQSPTHLIKTRGQQVTLRCSSQSGHNTVSWYQQALGQGPQFIFQYYREEENGRGNFPPRFSGLQFPNYSSELNVNALELDDSALYLCASSLGAASTEAFFGQGTRLTVV.

The chain carries TRBV28 and TRBJ1-4, with D unresolved. The CDR3 runs 11 residues. The V end was cut by 6 bases, the J end by 5 bases, with 4 bases between. CDR1 and CDR2 from the germline V gene are MDHEN and SYDVKM. The CDR3 is CASRQNEKLFF. CDR3 coding DNA: TGTGCCAGCAGGCAAAATGAAAAACTGTTTTTT. The variable domain in full, with the rest retrieved from reference TRBV28 and TRBJ1-4, is DVKVTQSSRYLVKRTGEKVFLECVQDMDHENMFWYRQDPGLGLRLIYFSYDVKMKEKGDIPEGYSVSREKKERFSLILESASTNQTSMYLCASRQNEKLFFGSGTQLSVL.